The next 12 T cell receptor beta chains were all read from a single sample in a study of blood T cell repertoires in COVID-19. Clones were sequenced by immunoSEQ multiplex PCR, and TCRdb holds only the in-frame ones, with some missing. The table records around 300,000 clones, 75% to 90% of them present only once. The material sequenced was peripheral blood. All receptors come from a woman aged 25 to 39 who had recovered from COVID-19.

For the CDR3, the DNA is TGTGCCAGCAGCCAAGGGACAGGGAGTGAGTACACTGAAGCTTTCTTT. It specifies CASSQGTGSEYTEAFF. The rearrangement joins TRBV4-2 to TRBJ1-1; 8 bases agree with TRBD1. Per the germline V gene, CDR1 is LGHNA and CDR2 is YNFKEQ. The CDR3 length is 16 residues. The V and J ends lost 1 base and 3 bases, in that order; junction bases with no gene match: 7.

The chain has TRBV5-5 and TRBJ2-1, with D tentatively TRBD2 (6 bases). The CDR3 sequence is 16 residues long. The germline CDR1 and CDR2 sequences are SGHKS and YYEKEE (reference sequence). Trimming cost V 5 bases and J 2 bases, with 17 bases left between them. The CDR3 loop reads CASSSITTGAYNEQFF. CDR3 nucleotide sequence: TGTGCCAGCAGTTCCATCACCACGGGGGCCTACAATGAGCAGTTCTTC.

This clone was recorded at least ten times. Here the CDR3 DNA reads TGTGCCAGCAGCCAAGATTATAACGGGGAGCTGTTTTTT. This encodes CASSQDYNGELFF. This chain links TRBV4-2 with TRBJ2-2; no reliable D call. Deletions cut 0 bases from V and 7 bases from J, with 6 bases between. Germline CDR1 LGHNA, CDR2 YNFKEQ. This CDR3 has 13 amino acids.

V gene TRBV6-6 combines with J gene TRBJ1-6; 9 positions agree with TRBD1. Trimming at V came to 6 bases and at J to 6 bases, leaving 21 bases not matched to a gene. Germline loops: CDR1 MNHNY, CDR2 SVGAGI (reference sequence). The CDR3 loop spans 20 amino acids. The CDR3 DNA follows: TGTGCCAGCAGCTCGACCCCGGGACAGGGCCTTGTATCGGGTAATTCACCCCTCCACTTT. It encodes CASSSTPGQGLVSGNSPLHF.

The genes are TRBV5-6 and TRBJ2-7, with 8 bases fitting TRBD1. The CDR3 is 15 residues long. Trimming took 0 bases from V and 3 from J; bases not matched to a gene: 5. Germline V gene sequence: CDR1 SGHDT, CDR2 YYEEEE. Written as DNA, the CDR3 is TGTGCCAGCAGCTTGGACTGGACAGGGTTCTACGAGCAGTACTTC. It is translated as CASSLDWTGFYEQYF.

The chain has TRBV9 and TRBJ1-3; TRBD1 matches 8 bases. CDR1 is SGDLS, CDR2 YYNGEE, per germline. V shed 5 bases, J shed 8 bases, and the junction held 6 bases outside the gene matches. The CDR3 sequence is 13 residues long. The CDR3 here is CASSRAGGDTIYF. The CDR3 region has the DNA TGTGCCAGCAGTAGGGCAGGGGGCGACACCATATATTTT. Full variable domain (rest looked up from reference TRBV9 and TRBJ1-3): DSGVTQTPKHLITATGQRVTLRCSPRSGDLSVYWYQQSLDQGLQFLIQYYNGEERAKGNILERFSAQQFPDLHSELNLSSLELGDSALYFCASSRAGGDTIYFGEGSWLTVV.

The CDR3 sequence is CASSTGGGHTGELFF. The CDR3 nucleotides are TGTGCCAGCAGCACAGGGGGAGGTCACACCGGGGAGCTGTTTTTT. V usage is TRBV5-6 and J usage is TRBJ2-2; 8 bases are a match to TRBD1. There are 15 residues in the CDR3. Trimming at V came to 4 bases and at J to 3 bases, leaving 5 bases not matched to a gene. The germline V gene has CDR1 SGHDT and CDR2 YYEEEE.

The V call is TRBV29-1, the J call TRBJ1-3, with D perhaps TRBD1 (5 bases). V was shortened by 1 base and J by 2 bases, with 9 bases between the two germline ends. The germline gives CDR1 SQVTM, CDR2 ANQGSEA. CDR3 size: 14 residues. The CDR3 coding sequence is TGCAGCGTTGAAGGGCGGGACCCTGGAAACACCATATATTTT. It translates to CSVEGRDPGNTIYF.

The CDR3 DNA reads TGTGCCAGCAGCTTAGCGTACACAGGGGATAACACTGAAGCTTTCTTT. It yields the protein CASSLAYTGDNTEAFF. This chain uses TRBV7-2 with TRBJ1-1, with 7 bases lining up with TRBD1. CDR1 and CDR2 from the germline V gene are SGHTA and FQGNSA. Unmatched junction bases numbered 6, after V lost 0 bases and J lost 2 bases. CDR3 length: 16 residues.

V is TRBV19 and J is TRBJ1-1, with D possibly matching TRBD1 (5 bases). CDR1 and CDR2 (germline): LNHDA, SQIVND (reference sequence). V was clipped by 7 bases and J by 0 bases, with 12 bases between them. This CDR3 spans 14 amino acids. CDR3 region: CASTGGGMNTEAFF. DNA for the CDR3: TGTGCCAGTACTGGGGGAGGGATGAACACTGAAGCTTTCTTT.

V usage is TRBV9 and J usage is TRBJ2-3, with 7 bases lining up with TRBD2. This CDR3 region has 16 residues. CDR1 SGDLS and CDR2 YYNGEE come from the germline V gene. The V gene end was trimmed by 4 bases and the J gene end by 4 bases; junction bases not matched to a gene: 12. In DNA form, the CDR3 reads TGTGCCAGCAGCCCCCTGTCTGGCGGGGGACCAGATACGCAGTATTTT. Translating gives CASSPLSGGGPDTQYF. The full variable domain, in which reference TRBV9 and TRBJ2-3 provide the parts outside the CDR3, is DSGVTQTPKHLITATGQRVTLRCSPRSGDLSVYWYQQSLDQGLQFLIQYYNGEERAKGNILERFSAQQFPDLHSELNLSSLELGDSALYFCASSPLSGGGPDTQYFGPGTRLTVL.

The rearrangement joins TRBV5-1 to TRBJ2-5; TRBD2 matches 7 bases. The germline V gene encodes CDR1 SGHRS and CDR2 YFSETQ. Trimming cost V 3 bases and J 1 base; bases outside gene matches: 6. CDR3 size: 15 residues. The CDR3 DNA follows: TGCGCCAGCAGCTCGCGGCTAGCGGTCCAAGAGACCCAGTACTTC. Protein: CASSSRLAVQETQYF. Drawing the rest from reference TRBV5-1 and TRBJ2-5, the complete variable domain is KAGVTQTPRYLIKTRGQQVTLSCSPISGHRSVSWYQQTPGQGLQFLFEYFSETQRNKGNFPGRFSGRQFSNSRSEMNVSTLELGDSALYLCASSSRLAVQETQYFGPGTRLLVL.